The next 21 T cell receptor beta chains were all read from a single sample in a study of CD8 T cells in Susac syndrome (dated by TCRdb to about 2019). To prepare the library, the immunoSEQ multiplex PCR assay was applied. RNA was extracted using the RNeasy kit, and roughly 0.5 to 1 microgram was reverse transcribed with random hexamers. TCRdb trimmed the raw reads at Q25, called clones with MiXCR and kept productive beta chains. Entries that share a CDR3 protein sequence are merged under the most common genes and DNA. The sample contains some 300,000 distinct CDR3 sequences, 85% of them found a single time. Jointly, the top ten make up 0.2% to 0.25% of the sample. Input material: CD8+ T cells from PBMCs. The receptors were gathered from a human donor with multiple sclerosis.

This clonotype was recorded a few times. V is TRBV7-2 and J is TRBJ2-7; D might be TRBD2 (5 bases). The CDR3 is 15 amino acids. Germline V gene data show CDR1 as SGHTA and CDR2 as FQGNSA. Trimming cost V 4 bases and J 2 bases, with 15 bases left between them. CDR3 DNA sequence: TGTGCCAGCAGCTCGCCCCTGGAACTAGCCTACGAGCAGTACTTC. It codes for CASSSPLELAYEQYF.

The J gene is TRBJ1-1, the V gene TRBV10-3; 12 bases are shared with TRBD1. The CDR3 extends over 15 amino acids. The germline V gene has CDR1 ENHRY and CDR2 SYGVKD. Trimming took 6 bases from V and 6 from J; bases not matched to a gene: 8. Written as DNA, the CDR3 is TGTGCCATCAGGGAGCCGGGACAGGGGGCGGCTGAAGCTTTCTTT. Encoded protein: CAIREPGQGAAEAFF.

The V and J genes are TRBV6-2 or TRBV6-3 and TRBJ2-1; 8 bases line up with TRBD2. The J segment lost 6 bases and the V segment lost 6 bases, leaving 13 bases of the junction unmatched. Germline V gene sequence: CDR1 MNHEY, CDR2 SVGEGT. The CDR3 totals 16 residues. The CDR3 is CASREVEREMSNEQFF. In DNA, the CDR3 is TGTGCCAGCAGGGAAGTGGAGCGGGAGATGTCCAATGAGCAGTTCTTC.

The CDR3 spells CASSQDTGSIYNEQFF. DNA for the CDR3: TGTGCCAGCAGCCAAGATACCGGGTCCATCTACAATGAGCAGTTCTTC. The chain joins TRBV4-2 to TRBJ2-1; D gene uncertain. CDR1 and CDR2 from the germline V gene are LGHNA and YNFKEQ. The length of the CDR3 is 16 residues. Trimming shortened V by 0 bases and J by 3 bases, and 12 bases separated the two germline ends.

The V and J genes are TRBV29-1 and TRBJ2-1; D gene ambiguous. Germline assignment: CDR1 SQVTM and CDR2 ANQGSEA. The CDR3 covers 12 residues. V was clipped by 3 bases and J by 3 bases, with 6 bases between them. The CDR3 protein is CSVEPIYNEQFF. The DNA of the CDR3 is TGCAGCGTTGAGCCGATCTACAATGAGCAGTTCTTC.

This sequence joins TRBV12-5 and TRBJ2-7, with unresolved D. CDR3 length: 14 amino acids. The germline V gene encodes CDR1 LGHNT and CDR2 FRNRAP. Trimming took off 1 base at V and 5 bases at J, with 12 bases between the two ends. The CDR3 nucleotides are TGTGCTAGTGGTTTGGAGGGTAGAGTCCACGAGCAGTACTTC. Translated: CASGLEGRVHEQYF.

The chain has TRBV2 and TRBJ2-5; D is perhaps TRBD1 (6 bases). In germline, CDR1 is SNHLY, CDR2 FYNNEI. V lost 8 bases and J 1 base, leaving 14 bases between the germline ends. The CDR3 is 14 amino acids. CDR3 in amino acids: CASPRPDSQETQYF. The CDR3 nucleotides read TGTGCCAGCCCTCGACCGGACAGCCAAGAGACCCAGTACTTC.

The chain carries TRBV7-9 and TRBJ2-7; 12 bases are shared with TRBD2. Trimming cost V 2 bases and J 2 bases; bases outside gene matches: 13. This CDR3 comprises 19 residues. The germline gives CDR1 SEHNR, CDR2 FQNEAQ (reference sequence). This chain's CDR3 is CASSLPTALAGGRTYEQYF. The DNA for the CDR3 is TGTGCCAGCAGCTTACCCACCGCGCTAGCGGGAGGGCGAACCTACGAGCAGTACTTC. The entire variable domain, with the rest obtained from reference TRBV7-9 and TRBJ2-7, is as follows: DTGVSQNPRHKITKRGQNVTFRCDPISEHNRLYWYRQTLGQGPEFLTYFQNEAQLEKSRLLSDRFSAERPKGSFSTLEIQRTEQGDSAMYLCASSLPTALAGGRTYEQYFGPGTRLTVT.

The rearrangement links TRBV7-2 to TRBJ2-3, with D possibly TRBD2 on 6 matching bases. The ends were cut back, 6 bases at V and 4 bases at J, with 17 bases in the middle. This CDR3 is built from 15 residues. Germline CDR1 reads SGHTA; CDR2 reads FQGNSA. CDR3 DNA: TGTGCCAGCAGGTTAATATGGGAGGAAGCAGATACGCAGTATTTT. It is translated as CASRLIWEEADTQYF. Together with reference TRBV7-2 and TRBJ2-3, the CDR3 gives the full variable domain: GAGVSQSPSNKVTEKGKDVELRCDPISGHTALYWYRQSLGQGLEFLIYFQGNSAPDKSGLPSDRFSAERTGGSVSTLTIQRTQQEDSAVYLCASRLIWEEADTQYFGPGTRLTVL.

The chain links TRBV20-1 to TRBJ2-7; D might be TRBD2 (6 bases). This CDR3 contains 15 residues. V was shortened by 0 bases and J by 0 bases, with 12 bases between the two germline ends. Germline V gene lookup returns CDR1 DFQATT and CDR2 SNEGSKA (reference sequence). DNA for the CDR3: TGCAGTGCTAGAGATTTAGGGACTGCCTCCTACGAGCAGTACTTC. Translating gives CSARDLGTASYEQYF.

The chain joins TRBV28 to TRBJ2-7; D possibly corresponds to TRBD1 (5 bases). Germline V gene lookup returns CDR1 MDHEN and CDR2 SYDVKM. The CDR3 runs to 16 residues. Trimming left V 3 bases short and J 4 bases short, with 19 bases between. CDR3 DNA: TGTGCCAGCAGTTTGTCTCAGGGCCTGGGCCTGTACGAGCAGTACTTC. Translation gives CASSLSQGLGLYEQYF. The variable domain in full, completed from reference TRBV28 and TRBJ2-7, reads DVKVTQSSRYLVKRTGEKVFLECVQDMDHENMFWYRQDPGLGLRLIYFSYDVKMKEKGDIPEGYSVSREKKERFSLILESASTNQTSMYLCASSLSQGLGLYEQYFGPGTRLTVT.

The chain combines TRBV15 with TRBJ2-2; D is perhaps TRBD2 (6 bases). There are 18 residues in the CDR3. With 5 bases removed from V and 3 bases from J, the gap between germline ends came to 22 bases. CDR1 and CDR2 (germline): LNHNV, YYDKDF (reference sequence). CDR3 in DNA: TGTGCCACCAGCGGGTCACGGGGGTGGGGTTTGGACACCGGGGAGCTGTTTTTT. It yields the protein CATSGSRGWGLDTGELFF.

V is TRBV5-5 and J is TRBJ2-2; 8 bases match TRBD2. The ends lost 6 bases at V and 3 bases at J; junction bases unmatched: 10. The CDR3 runs to 16 residues. Germline V gene data show CDR1 as SGHKS and CDR2 as YYEKEE (reference sequence). CDR3: CASTHPAGAYTGELFF. In nucleotides, the CDR3 is TGTGCCAGCACCCACCCAGCGGGGGCGTACACCGGGGAGCTGTTTTTT.

The chain uses TRBV27 and TRBJ2-7; maybe TRBD2 (6 bases). The germline V gene encodes CDR1 MNHEY and CDR2 SMNVEV (reference sequence). Trimming took 6 bases from V and 6 from J, leaving 12 bases between them. The CDR3 contains 12 residues. CDR3 nucleotide sequence: TGTGCCAGCAGATTGGCCGGGGGCGAGCAGTACTTC. Amino acid sequence: CASRLAGGEQYF.

The chain employs TRBV3-1 and TRBJ1-1, with a tentative D call TRBD1 (5 bases). Germline values: CDR1 LGHDT, CDR2 YNNKEL (reference sequence). CDR3 length: 14 residues. Trimming stripped 4 bases from V and 6 bases from J, with 15 bases between. The CDR3 reads CASSPDQGYPEAFF. CDR3 nucleotide sequence: TGTGCCAGCAGCCCGGACCAGGGTTACCCTGAAGCTTTCTTT.

This chain links TRBV7-9 with TRBJ1-2, with 7 positions matching TRBD1. CDR1 SEHNR and CDR2 FQNEAQ come from the germline V gene (reference sequence). The CDR3 runs to 14 residues. Losses at the gene ends were 1 base for V and 8 bases for J; bases not matched to a gene: 7. CDR3 coding DNA: TGTGCCAGCAGCTTAGGAGACAGGGCGGAGGGCTACACCTTC. It specifies CASSLGDRAEGYTF.

The chain couples TRBV30 to TRBJ2-7; D ambiguous. V shed 0 bases and J shed 6 bases, with 12 bases lying between them. CDR1 is GTSNPN, CDR2 SVGIG, per germline (reference sequence). CDR3 length equals 13 residues. The chain's CDR3 is CAWSVQSIGEQYF. In DNA form, the CDR3 reads TGTGCCTGGAGTGTACAGAGCATCGGCGAGCAGTACTTC.

This rearrangement joins TRBV28 to TRBJ2-1; D call uncertain. CDR1 and CDR2 from the germline V gene are MDHEN and SYDVKM. The CDR3 spans 12 residues. V lost 0 bases and J 7 bases, leaving 4 bases between the germline ends. The CDR3 DNA reads as TGTGCCAGCAGTTTATGGGCGAATGAGCAGTTCTTC. Translated: CASSLWANEQFF.

This chain uses TRBV28 with TRBJ1-4; D remains ambiguous. V gave up 2 bases and J gave up 5 bases, with 9 bases separating them. The germline CDR1 and CDR2 sequences are MDHEN and SYDVKM. This CDR3 comprises 14 residues. Written as DNA, the CDR3 is TGTGCCAGCAGTTTAGACCAGTACAATGAAAAACTGTTTTTT. It encodes CASSLDQYNEKLFF.

The genes are TRBV12-3 or TRBV12-4 and TRBJ2-4; 7 bases line up with TRBD2. CDR3 length: 16 amino acids. After removal of 6 bases from V and 0 bases from J, the junction contained 8 bases not matched to a gene. CDR3 DNA sequence: TGTGCCAGCAGCGCCCCCCGCGGGGGAGCCAAAAACATTCAGTACTTC. Encoded protein: CASSAPRGGAKNIQYF.

The gene calls are TRBV9 and TRBJ1-1; possible D gene TRBD1, 5 bases. The CDR3 has 15 residues. Germline CDR1 is SGDLS and CDR2 is YYNGEE. The V end lost 3 bases, the J end lost 0 bases, and 12 bases lay between the germline ends. CDR3 amino acids: CASSGSGAMNTEAFF. CDR3 bases: TGTGCCAGCAGCGGTTCCGGGGCTATGAACACTGAAGCTTTCTTT.